This TCR beta chain was captured in a study of blood T cell repertoires in COVID-19 (dated by TCRdb to 2020 to 2021). Turning to the overall study: The collaborator samples originated in the United States, Italy and Spain and spanned the acute and convalescent phases of COVID-19. The material from the prospective study consisted of cDNA or gDNA derived from T cells, B-cell-depleted T cells, or PBMCs. Subjects who had been exposed to COVID-19, were actively infected with it, or had recovered from it provided the deeply sampled blood TCRbeta repertoires that made up the dataset. The repertoires were released in a freely available public database meant as a resource for research on the immune response to SARS-CoV-2. Samples came from the ongoing ImmuneRACE study (first 160 participants) plus 1,254 subjects from 6 global collaborators. A de-identified subject ID, COVID-19 status, age in years and sex were almost always included in the sample metadata. Where available, HLA class I and class II types were obtained from metadata supplied by the sample provider rather than from assay-based typing.

TCRbeta CDR3 regions were amplified from genomic DNA using the immunoSEQ Assay, a bias-controlled multiplex PCR. For the original study's pipeline: The number of nucleated cells in each sample was estimated from the amplification of reference gene primers within the assay. To quantify the absolute abundance of each unique TCRbeta CDR3 rearrangement, sequence reads were collapsed and filtered. For each sample, productive Simpson clonality was calculated by taking the square root of Simpson's diversity index across productive rearrangements. This is the immuneACCESS table as TCRdb keeps it, with only in-frame sequences that have V and J called. A part of the clones is gone; compared with another copy, unresolved V genes explain less than half, and the rest is unexplained. The D gene and trimming were derived from the DNA, and the V and J assignments and clone size from that table. The sample table holds 35,000 to 45,000 clones, of which approximately 70% were seen once. Of the sample, approximately 61% is held by the ten largest clones.

The study at large found these results: The quantity of clinical and demographic metadata differed by source and by participant and was supplied without curation.

A word on this clone: Its antigen is currently not known. No base quality values were provided; no much bigger clone lies one nucleotide off.

Whole blood was collected in K2EDTA tubes by collaborating institutions according to the institutions' own protocols. For TCRbeta analysis, collaborators shipped samples in one of three forms: frozen whole blood, isolated PBMCs, or DNA extracted from either of those sample types. Measured from the cysteine to the phenylalanine, the CDR3 is 16 residues long. The kept DNA is CDR3 alone, 48 bases in frame from the first base. The germline ends are 17 bases apart after V is trimmed by 0 bases and J by 6 bases. The germline V gene sets CDR1 to KGHSH and CDR2 to LQKENI. Sequencing input: peripheral blood. The chain was built from TRBV18 and TRBJ2-5; TRBD2 is perhaps the D gene, given 8 matching bases. This clonotype was sampled from a man older than 75 with acute or convalescent COVID-19. The sequenced DNA: TGTGCCAGCTCACCACCGTCCTTCGGGAGGGGGCAGACCCAGTACTTC. Translation gives CASSPPSFGRGQTQYF.